This T cell receptor beta chain was profiled in a study of CD8 T cells in Susac syndrome. Details on this clonotype: Its specificity is unknown.

This CDR3 contains 15 residues. V gave up 5 bases and J gave up 4 bases, with 14 bases separating them. Germline V gene lookup returns CDR1 SGHTA and CDR2 FQGNSA. Broader study findings: As the study acknowledged, the number of individuals in its TCR sequencing and HLA analysis was relatively small.

An input of roughly 0.5 to 1 ug of RNA was subjected to reverse transcription using random hexamers. Multiplex immunoSEQ PCR targeted 54 Vbeta and 13 Jbeta TCR beta segments. In TCRdb, the immunoSEQ multiplex PCR reads were re-called with MiXCR into one record per CDR3 protein. The table includes roughly 130,000 distinct CDR3 sequences, around 94% detected once. Sequenced sample: CD4+ T cells from PBMCs. The chain is built from TRBV7-2 and TRBJ2-2; TRBD2 might be the D (6 bases). This TCR was sampled from a human donor with multiple sclerosis. The CDR3 DNA sequence: TGTGCCAGCAGCCCCCTGGTGGGGGGCACCGGGGAGCTGTTTTTT. This translates into CASSPLVGGTGELFF.